This T cell receptor (beta chain) stems from a study of blood T cell repertoires in COVID-19. About the study: PBMCs, B-cell-depleted T cells, or T cells provided the cDNA or gDNA that made up the material.

The CDR3 loop spans 13 amino acids. V lost 1 base to trimming and J lost 4 bases; unmatched junction nucleotides: 0. Original methodology: From reference gene primer amplification, estimates of nucleated cell counts were derived. The data were produced by immunoSEQ multiplex PCR, yet TCRdb's version contains in-frame clones alone and is incomplete. That table supplies the V and J calls and clone size; D and trimming were determined from the DNA. The table includes 200,000 to 250,000 clones, approximately 90% detected once. Notes on this clone: A much larger clonotype is one base distant, so this may be a read error.

The sequence came from a man aged 25 to 40 who had recovered from COVID-19. The chain uses TRBV12-3 or TRBV12-4 and TRBJ1-1; 7 positions agree with TRBD1. The sample comprised PBMCs or T cells enriched from blood (not recorded which). The CDR3, as DNA: TGTGCCAGCAGTTTAGACAGGGGCACTGAAGCTTTCTTT. Its translation: CASSLDRGTEAFF.